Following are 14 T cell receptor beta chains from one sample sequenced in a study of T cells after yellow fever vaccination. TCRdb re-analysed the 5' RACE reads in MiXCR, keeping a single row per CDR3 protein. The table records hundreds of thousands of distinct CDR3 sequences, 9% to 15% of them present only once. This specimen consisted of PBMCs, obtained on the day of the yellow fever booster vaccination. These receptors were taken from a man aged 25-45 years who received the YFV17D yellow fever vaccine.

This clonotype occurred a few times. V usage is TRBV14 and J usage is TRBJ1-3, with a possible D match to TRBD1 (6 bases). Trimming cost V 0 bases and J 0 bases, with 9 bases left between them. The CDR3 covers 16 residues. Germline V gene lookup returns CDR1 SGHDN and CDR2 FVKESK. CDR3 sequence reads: CASSQESRGSGNTIYF. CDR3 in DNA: TGTGCCAGCAGCCAAGAATCCAGGGGCTCTGGAAACACCATATATTTT.

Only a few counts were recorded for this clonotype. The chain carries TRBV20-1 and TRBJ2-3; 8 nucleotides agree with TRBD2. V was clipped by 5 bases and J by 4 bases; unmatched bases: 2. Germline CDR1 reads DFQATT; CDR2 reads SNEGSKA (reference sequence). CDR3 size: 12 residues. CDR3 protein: CSAWTSSDTQYF. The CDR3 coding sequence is TGCAGTGCTTGGACTAGCTCAGATACGCAGTATTTT.

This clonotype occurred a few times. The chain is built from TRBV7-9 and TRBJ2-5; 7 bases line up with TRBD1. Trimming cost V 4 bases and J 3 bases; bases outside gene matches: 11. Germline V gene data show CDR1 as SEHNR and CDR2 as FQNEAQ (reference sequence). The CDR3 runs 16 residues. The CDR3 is CASSSRQGRVEETQYF. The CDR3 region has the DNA TGTGCCAGCAGCTCAAGACAGGGTAGGGTTGAAGAGACCCAGTACTTC. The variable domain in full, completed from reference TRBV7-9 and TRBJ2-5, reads DTGVSQNPRHKITKRGQNVTFRCDPISEHNRLYWYRQTLGQGPEFLTYFQNEAQLEKSRLLSDRFSAERPKGSFSTLEIQRTEQGDSAMYLCASSSRQGRVEETQYFGPGTRLLVL.

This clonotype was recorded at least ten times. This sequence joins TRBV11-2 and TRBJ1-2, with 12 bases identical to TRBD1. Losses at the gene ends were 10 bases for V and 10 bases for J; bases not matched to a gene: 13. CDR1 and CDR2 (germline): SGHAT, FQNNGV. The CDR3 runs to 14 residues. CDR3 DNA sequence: TGTGCCACCGCCGGGGACAGGGGGCTGATTGACTACACCTTC. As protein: CATAGDRGLIDYTF.

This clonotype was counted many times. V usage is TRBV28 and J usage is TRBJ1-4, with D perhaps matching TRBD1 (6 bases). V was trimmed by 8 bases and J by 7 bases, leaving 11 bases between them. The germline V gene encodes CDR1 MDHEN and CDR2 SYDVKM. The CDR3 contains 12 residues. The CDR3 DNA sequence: TGTGCCAGCGACAGGACGGGTGAAAAACTGTTTTTT. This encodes CASDRTGEKLFF. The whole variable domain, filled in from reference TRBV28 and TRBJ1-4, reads DVKVTQSSRYLVKRTGEKVFLECVQDMDHENMFWYRQDPGLGLRLIYFSYDVKMKEKGDIPEGYSVSREKKERFSLILESASTNQTSMYLCASDRTGEKLFFGSGTQLSVL.

CDR3 nucleotide sequence: TGTGCCAGCAGCCGACGCGGCGGGCTTGAAACCACAGATACGCAGTATTTT. This sequence encodes CASSRRGGLETTDTQYF. The chain employs TRBV3-1 and TRBJ2-3; perhaps TRBD2 as D (5 bases). The CDR3 runs to 17 residues. V gave up 4 bases and J gave up 2 bases, with 19 bases separating them. Germline V gives CDR1 LGHDT, CDR2 YNNKEL (reference sequence).

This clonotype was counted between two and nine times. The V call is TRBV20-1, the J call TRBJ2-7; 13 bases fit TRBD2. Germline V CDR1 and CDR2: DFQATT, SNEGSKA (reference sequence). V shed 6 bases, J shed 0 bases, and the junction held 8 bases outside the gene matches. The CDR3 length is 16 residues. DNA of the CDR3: TGCAGTGCAAATGGACTAGCGGGAGTCTACTCCTACGAGCAGTACTTC. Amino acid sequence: CSANGLAGVYSYEQYF.

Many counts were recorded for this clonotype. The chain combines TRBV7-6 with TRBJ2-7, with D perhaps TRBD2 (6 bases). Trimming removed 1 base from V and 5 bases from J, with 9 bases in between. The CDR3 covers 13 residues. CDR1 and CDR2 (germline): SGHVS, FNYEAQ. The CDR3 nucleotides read TGTGCCAGCAGCTTAGAAGGAGGGCACGAGCAGTACTTC. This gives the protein CASSLEGGHEQYF.

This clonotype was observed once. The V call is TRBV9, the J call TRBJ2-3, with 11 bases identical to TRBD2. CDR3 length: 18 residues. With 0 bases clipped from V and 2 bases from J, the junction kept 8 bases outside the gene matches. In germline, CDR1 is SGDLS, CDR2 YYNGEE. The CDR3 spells CASSVEGRLAGNTDTQYF. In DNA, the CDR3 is TGTGCCAGCAGCGTAGAAGGGCGACTAGCGGGAAACACAGATACGCAGTATTTT.

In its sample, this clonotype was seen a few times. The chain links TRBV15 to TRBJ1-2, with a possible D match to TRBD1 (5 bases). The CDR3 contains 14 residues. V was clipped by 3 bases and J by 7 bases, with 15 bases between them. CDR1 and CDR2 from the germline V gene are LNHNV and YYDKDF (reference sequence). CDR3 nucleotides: TGTGCCACCAGCAGCGCACCAGGGAGTGGTGGCTACACCTTC. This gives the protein CATSSAPGSGGYTF.

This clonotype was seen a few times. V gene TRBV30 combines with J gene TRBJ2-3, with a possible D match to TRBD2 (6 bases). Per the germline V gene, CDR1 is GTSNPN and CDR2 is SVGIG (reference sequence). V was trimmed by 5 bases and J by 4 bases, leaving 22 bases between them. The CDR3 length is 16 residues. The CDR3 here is CAWERIGGGGPDTQYF. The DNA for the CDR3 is TGTGCCTGGGAGAGAATTGGTGGGGGAGGTCCAGATACGCAGTATTTT.

The CDR3 DNA follows: TGTGCCAGCAGCTTCCCTAGCGGGAGGGGCACAGATACGCAGTATTTT. Its translation: CASSFPSGRGTDTQYF. J is TRBJ2-3 and V is TRBV7-2; 12 bases align to TRBD2. This CDR3 contains 16 residues. CDR1 and CDR2 from the germline V gene are SGHTA and FQGNSA. The V and J ends lost 3 bases and 1 base, in that order; junction bases with no gene match: 2. Looking up the rest from reference TRBV7-2 and TRBJ2-3 gives the full variable domain: GAGVSQSPSNKVTEKGKDVELRCDPISGHTALYWYRQSLGQGLEFLIYFQGNSAPDKSGLPSDRFSAERTGGSVSTLTIQRTQQEDSAVYLCASSFPSGRGTDTQYFGPGTRLTVL.

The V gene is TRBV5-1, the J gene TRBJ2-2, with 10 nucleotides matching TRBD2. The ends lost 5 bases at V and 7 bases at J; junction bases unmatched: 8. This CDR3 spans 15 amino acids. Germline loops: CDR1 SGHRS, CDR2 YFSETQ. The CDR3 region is CASSVLLAGDGELFF. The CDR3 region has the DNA TGCGCCAGCAGTGTATTGCTAGCGGGAGACGGGGAGCTGTTTTTT.

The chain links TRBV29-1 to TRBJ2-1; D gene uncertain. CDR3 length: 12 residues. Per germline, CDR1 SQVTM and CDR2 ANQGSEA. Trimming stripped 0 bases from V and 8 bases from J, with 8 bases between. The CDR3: CSVEEGLDEQFF. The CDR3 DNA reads TGCAGCGTTGAAGAAGGGCTGGATGAGCAGTTCTTC.